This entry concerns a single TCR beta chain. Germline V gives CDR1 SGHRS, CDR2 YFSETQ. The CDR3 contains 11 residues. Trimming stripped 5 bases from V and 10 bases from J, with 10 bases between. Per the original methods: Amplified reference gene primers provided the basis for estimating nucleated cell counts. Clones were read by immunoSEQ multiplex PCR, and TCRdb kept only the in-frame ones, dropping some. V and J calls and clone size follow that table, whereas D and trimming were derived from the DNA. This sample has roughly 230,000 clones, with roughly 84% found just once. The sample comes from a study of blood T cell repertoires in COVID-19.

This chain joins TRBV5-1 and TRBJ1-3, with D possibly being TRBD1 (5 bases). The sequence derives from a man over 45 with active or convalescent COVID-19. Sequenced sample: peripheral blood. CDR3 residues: CASRAGSTIYF. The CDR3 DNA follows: TGCGCCAGCAGGGCAGGGTCAACCATATATTTT. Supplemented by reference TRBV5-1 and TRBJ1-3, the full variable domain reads KAGVTQTPRYLIKTRGQQVTLSCSPISGHRSVSWYQQTPGQGLQFLFEYFSETQRNKGNFPGRFSGRQFSNSRSEMNVSTLELGDSALYLCASRAGSTIYFGEGSWLTVV.